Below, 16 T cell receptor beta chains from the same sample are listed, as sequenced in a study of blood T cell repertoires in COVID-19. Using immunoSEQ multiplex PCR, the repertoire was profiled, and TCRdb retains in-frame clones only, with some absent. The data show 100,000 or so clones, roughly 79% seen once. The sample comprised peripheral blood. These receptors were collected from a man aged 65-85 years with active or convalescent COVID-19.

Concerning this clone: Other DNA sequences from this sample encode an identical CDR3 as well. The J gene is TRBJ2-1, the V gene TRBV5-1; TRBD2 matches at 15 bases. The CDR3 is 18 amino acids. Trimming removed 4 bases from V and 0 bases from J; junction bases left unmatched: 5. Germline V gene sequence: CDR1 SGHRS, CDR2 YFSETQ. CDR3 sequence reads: CASSLGTSGGSSYNEQFF. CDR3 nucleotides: TGCGCCAGCAGCCTTGGGACTAGCGGGGGGAGCTCCTACAATGAGCAGTTCTTC.

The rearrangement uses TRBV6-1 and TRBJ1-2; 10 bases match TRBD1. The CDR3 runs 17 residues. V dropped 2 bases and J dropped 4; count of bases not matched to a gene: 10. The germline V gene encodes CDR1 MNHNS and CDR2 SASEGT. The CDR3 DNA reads TGTGCCAGCAGTGAAACCGACAGGGGGCAATGGGGCTATGGCTACACCTTC. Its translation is CASSETDRGQWGYGYTF.

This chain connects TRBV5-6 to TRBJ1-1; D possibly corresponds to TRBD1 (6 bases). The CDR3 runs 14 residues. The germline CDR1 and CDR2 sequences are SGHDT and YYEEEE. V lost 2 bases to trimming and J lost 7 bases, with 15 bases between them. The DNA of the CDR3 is TGTGCCAGCAGCTTTACAGGGAAGGGGATTGAAGCTTTCTTT. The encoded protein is CASSFTGKGIEAFF.

Here the CDR3 DNA reads TGTGCCAGTAGTTCTCGGACAGGGGTCCTTGAAGCTTTCTTT. As protein: CASSSRTGVLEAFF. The rearrangement links TRBV19 to TRBJ1-1; 9 nucleotides match TRBD1. CDR1 is LNHDA and CDR2 is SQIVND in the germline V gene (reference sequence). The CDR3 is 14 residues long. Trimming at V came to 5 bases and at J to 7 bases, leaving 8 bases not matched to a gene. The variable domain in full, completed from reference TRBV19 and TRBJ1-1, reads DGGITQSPKYLFRKEGQNVTLSCEQNLNHDAMYWYRQDPGQGLRLIYYSQIVNDFQKGDIAEGYSVSREKKESFPLTVTSAQKNPTAFYLCASSSRTGVLEAFFGQGTRLTVV.

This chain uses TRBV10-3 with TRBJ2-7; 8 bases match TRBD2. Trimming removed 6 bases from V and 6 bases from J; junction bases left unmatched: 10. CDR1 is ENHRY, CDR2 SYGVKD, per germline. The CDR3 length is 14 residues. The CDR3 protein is CAIRTAGLAPEQYF. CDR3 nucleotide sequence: TGTGCCATCAGAACCGCCGGACTAGCTCCCGAGCAGTACTTC.

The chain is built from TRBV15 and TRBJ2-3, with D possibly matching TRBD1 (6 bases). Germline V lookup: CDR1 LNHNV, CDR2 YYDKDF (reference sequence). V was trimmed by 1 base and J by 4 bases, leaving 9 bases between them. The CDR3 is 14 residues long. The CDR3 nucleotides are TGTGCCACCAGCAGAGTAGGGGGTCCAGATACGCAGTATTTT. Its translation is CATSRVGGPDTQYF.

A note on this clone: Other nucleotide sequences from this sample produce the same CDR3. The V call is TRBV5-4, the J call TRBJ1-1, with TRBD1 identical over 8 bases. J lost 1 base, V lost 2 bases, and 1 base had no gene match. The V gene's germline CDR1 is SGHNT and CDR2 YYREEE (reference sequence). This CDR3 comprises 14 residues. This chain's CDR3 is CASSLTGGNTEAFF. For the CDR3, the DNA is TGTGCCAGCAGCTTAACAGGGGGGAACACTGAAGCTTTCTTT.

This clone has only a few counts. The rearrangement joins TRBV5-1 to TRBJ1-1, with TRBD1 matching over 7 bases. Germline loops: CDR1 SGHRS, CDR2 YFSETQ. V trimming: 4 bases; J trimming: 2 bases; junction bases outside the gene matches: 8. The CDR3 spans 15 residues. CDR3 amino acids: CASSIGTAINTEAFF. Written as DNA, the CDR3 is TGCGCCAGCAGCATTGGGACAGCAATAAACACTGAAGCTTTCTTT.

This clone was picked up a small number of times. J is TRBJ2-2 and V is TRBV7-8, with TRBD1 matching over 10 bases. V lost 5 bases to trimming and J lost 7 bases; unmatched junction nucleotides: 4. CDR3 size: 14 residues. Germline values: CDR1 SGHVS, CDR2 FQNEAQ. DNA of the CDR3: TGTGCCAGCAGCCGACAGGGGGCGGTCGGGGAGCTGTTTTTT. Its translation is CASSRQGAVGELFF.

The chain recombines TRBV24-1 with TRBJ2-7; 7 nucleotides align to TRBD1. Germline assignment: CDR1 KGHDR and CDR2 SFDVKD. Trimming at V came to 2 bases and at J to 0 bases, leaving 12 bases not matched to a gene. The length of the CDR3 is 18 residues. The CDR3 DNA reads TGTGCCACCAGTGATTCAACCTCGGACAGGAACCCCTCCTACGAGCAGTACTTC. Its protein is CATSDSTSDRNPSYEQYF.

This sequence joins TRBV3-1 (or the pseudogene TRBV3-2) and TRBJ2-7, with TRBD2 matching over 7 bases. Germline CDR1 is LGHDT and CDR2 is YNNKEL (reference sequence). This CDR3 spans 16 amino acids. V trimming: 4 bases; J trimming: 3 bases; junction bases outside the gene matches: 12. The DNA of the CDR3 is TGTGCCAGCAGCCTAAGTGGGGGGAGGGGATACTACGAGCAGTACTTC. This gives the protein CASSLSGGRGYYEQYF.

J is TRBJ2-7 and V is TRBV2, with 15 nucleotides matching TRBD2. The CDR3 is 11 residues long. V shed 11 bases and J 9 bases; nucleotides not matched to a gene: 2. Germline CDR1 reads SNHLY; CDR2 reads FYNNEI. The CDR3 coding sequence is TGTGCCGCGGGACTAGCGGGAGGGCAGTACTTC. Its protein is CAAGLAGGQYF.

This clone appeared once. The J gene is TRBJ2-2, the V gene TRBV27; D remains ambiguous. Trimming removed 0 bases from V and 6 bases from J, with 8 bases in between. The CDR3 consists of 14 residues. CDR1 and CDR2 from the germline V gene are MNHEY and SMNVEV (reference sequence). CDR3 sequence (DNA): TGTGCCAGCAGTTTATCCCGAGCCCCCGGGGAGCTGTTTTTT. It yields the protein CASSLSRAPGELFF.

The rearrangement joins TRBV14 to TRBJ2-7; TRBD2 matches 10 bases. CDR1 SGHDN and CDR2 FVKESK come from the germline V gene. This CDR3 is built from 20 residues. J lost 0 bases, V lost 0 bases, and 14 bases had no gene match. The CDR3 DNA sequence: TGTGCCAGCAGCCAAGATGCTGAAACTAGCGGGATCCCTGTCTCCTACGAGCAGTACTTC. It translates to CASSQDAETSGIPVSYEQYF.

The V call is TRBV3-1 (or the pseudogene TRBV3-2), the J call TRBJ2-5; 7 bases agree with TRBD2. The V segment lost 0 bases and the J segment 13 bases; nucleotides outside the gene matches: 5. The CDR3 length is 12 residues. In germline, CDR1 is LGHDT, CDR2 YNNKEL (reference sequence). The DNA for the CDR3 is TGTGCCAGCAGCCAAGATTGGACTAGACGGTACTTC. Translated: CASSQDWTRRYF.

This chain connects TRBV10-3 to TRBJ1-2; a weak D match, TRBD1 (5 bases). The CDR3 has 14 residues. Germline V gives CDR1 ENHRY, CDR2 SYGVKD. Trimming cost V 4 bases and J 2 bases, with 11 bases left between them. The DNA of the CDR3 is TGTGCCATCAGTGTAATTGGGGCAAACTATGGCTACACCTTC. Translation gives CAISVIGANYGYTF.